This passage covers 4 T cell receptor beta chains from one sample sequenced in a study of technical replicates of blood from a few donors. Some clones are missing from TCRdb's copy, which holds only in-frame ones; the method was immunoSEQ multiplex PCR. The sample yields 65,000 to 80,000 clones, roughly 98% seen once. The sample taken for sequencing was T cells isolated from PBMCs. These TCRs come from a human donor in good health.

The chain is built from TRBV29-1 and TRBJ1-1; D is perhaps TRBD1 (5 bases). In germline, CDR1 is SQVTM, CDR2 ANQGSEA. The CDR3 covers 14 residues. V was cut by 7 bases and J by 4 bases, with 19 bases left in between. The CDR3 reads CSAREARAVTEAFF. In DNA, the CDR3 is TGCAGCGCCAGGGAGGCGAGGGCCGTCACTGAAGCTTTCTTT.

The sample holds one count of this clone. V usage is TRBV27 and J usage is TRBJ2-7; D gene unclear. V lost 0 bases and J 3 bases, leaving 6 bases between the germline ends. Germline-derived CDR1 and CDR2 are MNHEY and SMNVEV (reference sequence). The CDR3 loop spans 13 amino acids. The CDR3 spells CASSLSSNYEQYF. Here the CDR3 DNA reads TGTGCCAGCAGTTTATCGTCCAACTACGAGCAGTACTTC.

This sequence joins TRBV4-1 and TRBJ2-3; the D gene is possibly TRBD1 (6 bases). The CDR3 sequence is 19 residues long. V was clipped by 0 bases and J by 0 bases, with 19 bases between them. CDR1 and CDR2 from the germline V gene are MGHRA and YSYEKL. The CDR3 sequence: CASSQEEGGWESSTDTQYF. CDR3 nucleotide sequence: TGCGCCAGCAGCCAAGAAGAAGGGGGTTGGGAGTCTAGCACAGATACGCAGTATTTT.

The chain employs TRBV11-2 and TRBJ1-2; D ambiguous. CDR3 length: 14 amino acids. Germline CDR1 is SGHAT and CDR2 is FQNNGV. V lost 1 base, J lost 2 bases, and 8 bases lay in between. The DNA for the CDR3 is TGTGCCAGCAGCTTAGGCACAGCCAACTATGGCTACACCTTC. It encodes CASSLGTANYGYTF.